The 23 T cell receptor beta chains reported below all come from one sample, sequenced in a study of ipilimumab plus nivolumab after autologous stem cell transplantation. The protocol was immunoSEQ multiplex PCR, while the TCRdb copy is restricted to in-frame clones and leaves out a portion. The profile shows some 24,000 clones, roughly 84% of them singletons. The source was PBMCs, collected in a trial of ipilimumab plus nivolumab as post-transplant consolidation. These receptors were collected from a male donor with diffuse large B-cell lymphoma.

This clone was detected once. This chain uses TRBV30 with TRBJ1-5, with D uncertain. The V gene lost 0 bases and the J gene lost 5 bases, with 11 bases spanning the gap. Germline V CDR1 and CDR2: GTSNPN, SVGIG (reference sequence). This CDR3 spans 14 amino acids. CDR3 loop: CAWSVLAGDQPQHF. CDR3 coding DNA: TGTGCCTGGAGTGTTTTGGCAGGCGATCAGCCCCAGCATTTT. Based on the CDR3 plus reference TRBV30 and TRBJ1-5, the full variable domain is SQTIHQWPATLVQPVGSPLSLECTVEGTSNPNLYWYRQAAGRGLQLLFYSVGIGQISSEVPQNLSASRPQDRQFILSSKKLLLSDSGFYLCAWSVLAGDQPQHFGDGTRLSIL.

This clone is a singleton in its sample. CDR3: CASVPIGDSTDTQYF. CDR3 sequence (DNA): TGTGCCAGCGTACCCATCGGGGATAGCACAGATACGCAGTATTTT. This sequence joins TRBV2 and TRBJ2-3, with D possibly being TRBD2 (5 bases). Trimming took 8 bases from V and 0 from J, leaving 15 bases between them. The CDR3 length is 15 residues. Germline V gives CDR1 SNHLY, CDR2 FYNNEI.

The chain has TRBV21-1 and TRBJ2-7; the table calls TRBD1, which could not be checked here. TRBV21-1 is a known pseudogene. The CDR3 is 19 amino acids. CDR3 bases: TGTGCCAGCAGCAGGACCGCCGGGACAGGGACTCGACCAACCTACGAGCAGTACTTC. Its translation: CASSRTAGTGTRPTYEQYF.

CDR3: CASSIGLVSGTDTQYF. For the CDR3, the DNA is TGTGCCAGTAGTATAGGACTCGTGTCCGGCACAGATACGCAGTATTTT. V gene TRBV19 combines with J gene TRBJ2-3; no firm D call. Germline values: CDR1 LNHDA, CDR2 SQIVND (reference sequence). The CDR3 consists of 16 residues. With 1 base removed from V and 1 base from J, the gap between germline ends came to 12 bases.

For the CDR3, the DNA is TGTGCCAGCAGCGAGGGGGCTAGCGGGGGCCCCAACACCGGGGAGCTGTTTTTT. Translation: CASSEGASGGPNTGELFF. The chain links TRBV9 to TRBJ2-2; TRBD2 matches at 10 bases. Germline V gene sequence: CDR1 SGDLS, CDR2 YYNGEE. The CDR3 runs to 18 residues. The trim removed 3 bases at V and 2 bases at J, leaving 10 bases unmatched.

This chain uses TRBV29-1 with TRBJ2-3; D is perhaps TRBD1 or TRBD2 (6 bases each). Germline CDR1 SQVTM, CDR2 ANQGSEA. This CDR3 has 13 amino acids. V was shortened by 4 bases and J by 6 bases, with 14 bases between the two germline ends. The CDR3 here is CSVVVPGADTQYF. The CDR3 DNA follows: TGCAGCGTTGTAGTCCCGGGGGCGGATACGCAGTATTTT.

V is TRBV5-4 and J is TRBJ1-1, with 12 bases aligning to TRBD1. With V trimmed by 5 bases and J by 11 bases, 10 bases remained unmatched. This CDR3 spans 14 amino acids. Germline V gives CDR1 SGHNT, CDR2 YYREEE (reference sequence). The CDR3 region is CASSSYRDRGHAFF. In DNA form, the CDR3 reads TGTGCCAGCAGTTCGTACCGGGACAGGGGGCACGCTTTCTTT.

Turning to this clone: Other DNA sequences within the sample encode an identical CDR3. The chain carries TRBV18 and TRBJ2-2; no clear D. V lost 1 base and J 2 bases, leaving 5 bases between the germline ends. CDR1 is KGHSH and CDR2 is LQKENI in the germline V gene. The CDR3 is 14 amino acids. CDR3 coding DNA: TGTGCCAGCTCACCACGCTCAAACACCGGGGAGCTGTTTTTT. It yields the protein CASSPRSNTGELFF.

The genes are TRBV6-5 and TRBJ2-2; D perhaps matches TRBD2 (5 bases). This CDR3 has 11 amino acids. V was trimmed by 11 bases and J by 7 bases, leaving 11 bases between them. Per germline, CDR1 MNHEY and CDR2 SVGAGI. CDR3 DNA: TGTGCCTCCCGGAGCGGCGGGGAGCTGTTTTTT. This translates into CASRSGGELFF.

The gene calls are TRBV6-1 and TRBJ1-2; D remains unclear. CDR1 is MNHNS and CDR2 is SASEGT in the germline V gene. Trimming left V 0 bases short and J 0 bases short, with 11 bases between. The CDR3 is 16 amino acids. CDR3 sequence reads: CASSEAGSVSNYGYTF. The CDR3, as DNA: TGTGCCAGCAGTGAAGCGGGTTCAGTTTCTAACTATGGCTACACCTTC.

The chain uses TRBV19 and TRBJ1-5; D is perhaps TRBD1 (5 bases). CDR3 size: 15 residues. V lost 3 bases, J lost 4 bases, and 13 bases lay in between. Germline loops: CDR1 LNHDA, CDR2 SQIVND (reference sequence). CDR3 nucleotide sequence: TGTGCCAGTAGTATTAAAGGGGAAGGTAATCAGCCCCAGCATTTT. Translated, it gives CASSIKGEGNQPQHF.

This clone was picked up one time. This chain uses TRBV11-2 with TRBJ1-1; 9 nucleotides agree with TRBD1. Looked up from germline, CDR1 is SGHAT and CDR2 is FQNNGV. Trimming cost V 5 bases and J 4 bases; bases outside gene matches: 8. This CDR3 is 15 amino acids long. CDR3 DNA sequence: TGTGCCAGCAGCCCGCCGGGACAGGGAATCACTGAAGCTTTCTTT. Translated, it gives CASSPPGQGITEAFF.

The rearrangement links TRBV21-1 to TRBJ1-2; the DNA was not used to check the table's D call, TRBD1. TRBV21-1 is flagged as a pseudogene. This CDR3 is built from 15 residues. CDR3 sequence reads: CASSTKDSANYGYTF. CDR3 nucleotides: TGTGCCAGCAGCACCAAGGACAGTGCTAACTATGGCTACACCTTC.

The J gene is TRBJ2-7, the V gene TRBV29-1, with D perhaps assigned TRBD1 or TRBD2 (5 bases each). Trimming removed 7 bases at V and 2 bases at J, with 12 bases between. The CDR3 runs 12 residues. Germline loops: CDR1 SQVTM, CDR2 ANQGSEA. CDR3 amino acids: CSAGAGTYEQYF. CDR3 in DNA: TGCAGCGCCGGGGCAGGCACCTACGAGCAGTACTTC.

This rearrangement joins TRBV27 to TRBJ2-7; perhaps TRBD1 as D (6 bases). Germline CDR1 MNHEY, CDR2 SMNVEV (reference sequence). The CDR3 totals 14 residues. The ends were cut back, 10 bases at V and 2 bases at J, with 18 bases in the middle. CDR3 DNA: TGTGCCACCCGAGAACAGGGAGTCCCCTACGAGCAGTACTTC. Translating it yields CATREQGVPYEQYF.

The chain couples TRBV18 to TRBJ2-2, with 8 bases aligning to TRBD1. The CDR3 runs 13 residues. Trimming at V came to 8 bases and at J to 7 bases, leaving 6 bases not matched to a gene. Looked up from germline, CDR1 is KGHSH and CDR2 is LQKENI. CDR3 in amino acids: CASTWTGSGELFF. In DNA form, the CDR3 reads TGTGCCAGCACCTGGACAGGGAGCGGGGAGCTGTTTTTT.

This clone is a singleton in its sample. The chain uses TRBV7-2 and TRBJ1-5; 8 positions match TRBD1. Per germline, CDR1 SGHTA and CDR2 FQGNSA. This CDR3 comprises 12 residues. J gave up 15 bases and V 5 bases, and 9 bases lay outside the gene matches. The CDR3 sequence: CASSDGQGSSHF. CDR3 DNA: TGTGCCAGCAGCGACGGACAGGGCTCCTCGCATTTT.

This clone was detected once. This chain connects TRBV5-1 to TRBJ2-2; 13 nucleotides line up with TRBD2. V trimming: 4 bases; J trimming: 3 bases; junction bases outside the gene matches: 9. The CDR3 totals 18 residues. Germline V gene lookup returns CDR1 SGHRS and CDR2 YFSETQ. The CDR3 DNA follows: TGCGCCAGCAGCCCGGGACTAGCGGGGAGCCTTTACACCGGGGAGCTGTTTTTT. Encoded protein: CASSPGLAGSLYTGELFF.

The V gene is TRBV5-4, the J gene TRBJ2-1; D perhaps matches TRBD2 (6 bases). V lost 4 bases, J lost 9 bases, and 20 bases lay in between. The CDR3 is 15 residues long. CDR1 SGHNT and CDR2 YYREEE come from the germline V gene (reference sequence). The CDR3 DNA sequence: TGTGCCAGCAGCCTTGGATTAGGACTAAACGCTGAGCAGTTCTTC. This encodes CASSLGLGLNAEQFF.

V is TRBV19 and J is TRBJ2-5; 8 nucleotides line up with TRBD1. With V trimmed by 4 bases and J by 5 bases, 9 bases remained unmatched. Germline V lookup: CDR1 LNHDA, CDR2 SQIVND (reference sequence). The length of the CDR3 is 15 residues. This CDR3 is CASSTLRQGRETQYF. The DNA for the CDR3 is TGTGCCAGTAGTACGCTTAGACAGGGGAGGGAGACCCAGTACTTC.

The chain links TRBV7-7 to TRBJ2-2; D call uncertain. CDR3 length: 12 amino acids. The V end was cut by 8 bases, the J end by 4 bases, with 8 bases between. Per germline, CDR1 SSHAT and CDR2 FNYEAQ (reference sequence). The CDR3: CASGVSTGELFF. CDR3 bases: TGTGCCAGCGGGGTTTCCACCGGGGAGCTGTTTTTT.

This chain joins TRBV5-1 and TRBJ1-1; D is unresolved. With 0 bases removed from V and 2 bases from J, the gap between germline ends came to 11 bases. Germline CDR1 is SGHRS and CDR2 is YFSETQ. This CDR3 is 15 amino acids long. CDR3 region: CASSLDPGLNTEAFF. CDR3 nucleotide sequence: TGCGCCAGCAGCTTGGACCCAGGACTTAACACTGAAGCTTTCTTT. The complete variable domain, with remaining parts taken from reference TRBV5-1 and TRBJ1-1, reads KAGVTQTPRYLIKTRGQQVTLSCSPISGHRSVSWYQQTPGQGLQFLFEYFSETQRNKGNFPGRFSGRQFSNSRSEMNVSTLELGDSALYLCASSLDPGLNTEAFFGQGTRLTVV.

This chain links TRBV4-2 with TRBJ1-2; D is uncertain. With 2 bases removed from V and 5 bases from J, the gap between germline ends came to 6 bases. Per germline, CDR1 LGHNA and CDR2 YNFKEQ. The CDR3 has 12 amino acids. CDR3 loop: CASSQPGYGYTF. The CDR3 DNA sequence: TGTGCCAGCAGCCAACCGGGTTATGGCTACACCTTC.